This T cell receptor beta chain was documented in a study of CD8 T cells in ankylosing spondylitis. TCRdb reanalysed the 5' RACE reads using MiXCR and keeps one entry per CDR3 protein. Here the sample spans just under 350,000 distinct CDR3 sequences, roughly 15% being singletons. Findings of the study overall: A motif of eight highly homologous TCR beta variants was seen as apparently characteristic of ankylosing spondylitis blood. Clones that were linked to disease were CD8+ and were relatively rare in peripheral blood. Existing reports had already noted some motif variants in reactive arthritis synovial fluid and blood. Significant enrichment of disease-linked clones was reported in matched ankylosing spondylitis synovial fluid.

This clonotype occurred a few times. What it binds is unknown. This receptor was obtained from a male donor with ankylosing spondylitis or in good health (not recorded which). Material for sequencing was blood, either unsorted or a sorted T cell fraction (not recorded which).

The CDR3 DNA follows: TGTGCCAGCAGTTTAAGTCCCTCCGGGGAGCTGTTTTTT. It translates to CASSLSPSGELFF. This sequence joins TRBV12-3 or TRBV12-4 and TRBJ2-2; D is unresolved. CDR3 length equals 13 residues. The V end lost 2 bases, the J end lost 6 bases, and 7 bases lay between the germline ends.